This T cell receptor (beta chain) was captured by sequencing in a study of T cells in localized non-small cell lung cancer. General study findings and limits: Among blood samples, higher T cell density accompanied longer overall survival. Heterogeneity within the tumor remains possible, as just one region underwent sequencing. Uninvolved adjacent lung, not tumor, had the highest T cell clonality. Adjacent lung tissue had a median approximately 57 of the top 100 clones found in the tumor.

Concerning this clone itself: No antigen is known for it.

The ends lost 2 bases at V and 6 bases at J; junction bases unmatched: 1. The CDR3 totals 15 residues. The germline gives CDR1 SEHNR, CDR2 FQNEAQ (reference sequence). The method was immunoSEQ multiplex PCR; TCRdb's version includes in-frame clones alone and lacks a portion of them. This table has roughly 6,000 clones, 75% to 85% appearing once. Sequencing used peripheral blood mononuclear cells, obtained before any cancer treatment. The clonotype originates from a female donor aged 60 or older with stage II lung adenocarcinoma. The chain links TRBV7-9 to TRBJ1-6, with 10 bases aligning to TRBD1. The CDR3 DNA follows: TGTGCCAGCAGCTTAAGGGACAGGGGTAATTCACCCCTCCACTTT. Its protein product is CASSLRDRGNSPLHF.